The 26 T cell receptor beta chains given below trace back to one sample, sequenced in a study of CD8 T cells in Susac syndrome. It was with random hexamers that roughly 0.5 to 1 ug RNA was reverse transcribed. MiXCR, run by TCRdb on the immunoSEQ multiplex PCR reads, gives a single entry per CDR3 protein. The sample has 67,000 or so distinct CDR3 sequences, 93% seen once. Sequencing used CD4+ T cells from PBMCs. The receptors stem from a human donor with Susac syndrome.

The gene calls are TRBV3-1 and TRBJ2-2; D might be TRBD2 (6 bases). This CDR3 contains 16 residues. V was clipped by 4 bases and J by 1 base, with 13 bases between them. Germline CDR1 is LGHDT and CDR2 is YNNKEL (reference sequence). The CDR3 coding sequence is TGTGCCAGCAGCCGCGGGGACCGCTGGAACACCGGGGAGCTGTTTTTT. Residues: CASSRGDRWNTGELFF.

The V and J genes are TRBV3-1 and TRBJ1-4; D gene ambiguous. CDR3 length: 14 residues. Trimming took off 3 bases at V and 5 bases at J, with 10 bases between the two ends. The V gene's germline CDR1 is LGHDT and CDR2 YNNKEL (reference sequence). CDR3 DNA sequence: TGTGCCAGCAGCCATCTACGCCAGAATGAAAAACTGTTTTTT. Protein product: CASSHLRQNEKLFF.

The chain employs TRBV5-6 and TRBJ2-1; 10 nucleotides align to TRBD1. Germline V gives CDR1 SGHDT, CDR2 YYEEEE. J was trimmed by 8 bases and V by 3 bases; bases with no gene match: 5. This CDR3 region has 14 residues. CDR3 DNA: TGTGCCAGCAGCTGGGACAGGGGTTTAGATGAGCAGTTCTTC. This gives the protein CASSWDRGLDEQFF. Variable domain in full (rest from reference TRBV5-6 and TRBJ2-1): DAGVTQSPTHLIKTRGQQVTLRCSPKSGHDTVSWYQQALGQGPQFIFQYYEEEERQRGNFPDRFSGHQFPNYSSELNVNALLLGDSALYLCASSWDRGLDEQFFGPGTRLTVL.

The chain uses TRBV18 and TRBJ1-1; D is unclear. CDR3 size: 15 residues. The V end lost 4 bases, the J end lost 1 base, and 13 bases lay between the germline ends. The V gene's germline CDR1 is KGHSH and CDR2 LQKENI. The CDR3 sequence: CASSRSTYPNTEAFF. DNA for the CDR3: TGTGCCAGCTCACGTTCGACATACCCGAACACTGAAGCTTTCTTT.

V is TRBV6-6 and J is TRBJ2-7, with 11 nucleotides matching TRBD2. The CDR3 has 15 residues. The trim removed 2 bases at V and 6 bases at J, leaving 6 bases unmatched. Germline values: CDR1 MNHNY, CDR2 SVGAGI (reference sequence). The CDR3 DNA reads as TGTGCCAGCAGTTACCGTAGCGGGGGGGCCCCCGAGCAGTACTTC. Translation gives CASSYRSGGAPEQYF.

CDR3 sequence reads: CAISEVGGEEDYGYTF. CDR3 nucleotide sequence: TGTGCCATCAGTGAAGTGGGGGGGGAAGAGGACTATGGCTACACCTTC. The chain couples TRBV10-3 to TRBJ1-2, with D possibly matching TRBD1 (5 bases). Germline V lookup: CDR1 ENHRY, CDR2 SYGVKD. The V and J ends lost 3 bases and 3 bases respectively, with 17 bases between them. CDR3 length: 16 residues.

The chain combines TRBV6-6 with TRBJ1-4; perhaps TRBD1 as D (6 bases). The CDR3 length is 15 residues. Germline CDR1 MNHNY, CDR2 SVGAGI (reference sequence). V shed 0 bases and J shed 12 bases, with 17 bases lying between them. This CDR3 is CASSYSGGQGGQLFF. DNA of the CDR3: TGTGCCAGCAGTTACTCAGGGGGTCAAGGGGGGCAACTGTTTTTT.

The chain links TRBV19 to TRBJ1-2; D gene unclear. Germline loops: CDR1 LNHDA, CDR2 SQIVND (reference sequence). V was cut by 0 bases and J by 0 bases, with 14 bases left in between. CDR3 length: 17 residues. CDR3 in DNA: TGTGCCAGTAGTATAGAACCCGGACGCCGAGCTAACTATGGCTACACCTTC. Translated: CASSIEPGRRANYGYTF.

The chain links TRBV20-1 to TRBJ1-4; D is unclear. V lost 5 bases, J lost 7 bases, and 17 bases lay in between. This CDR3 region has 14 residues. Per germline, CDR1 DFQATT and CDR2 SNEGSKA (reference sequence). The CDR3 nucleotides are TGCAGTGCTGCCGCCGTACAAGAAGGTGAAAAACTGTTTTTT. Amino acid sequence: CSAAAVQEGEKLFF.

The gene calls are TRBV7-2 and TRBJ1-5; TRBD1 matches 8 bases. CDR1 is SGHTA, CDR2 FQGNSA, per germline. The CDR3 contains 16 residues. With V trimmed by 3 bases and J by 3 bases, 7 bases remained unmatched. The CDR3 DNA follows: TGTGCCAGCAGCTTTCAGGGGGCGAGGGTCAATCAGCCCCAGCATTTT. Amino acids: CASSFQGARVNQPQHF. Full variable domain (missing parts from reference TRBV7-2 and TRBJ1-5): GAGVSQSPSNKVTEKGKDVELRCDPISGHTALYWYRQSLGQGLEFLIYFQGNSAPDKSGLPSDRFSAERTGGSVSTLTIQRTQQEDSAVYLCASSFQGARVNQPQHFGDGTRLSIL.

The chain joins TRBV4-3 to TRBJ1-1; 9 bases line up with TRBD1. The V and J ends lost 0 bases and 0 bases, in that order; junction bases with no gene match: 8. The CDR3 extends over 18 amino acids. Per germline, CDR1 LGHNA and CDR2 YSLEER. CDR3 residues: CASSQDRQGGLLNTEAFF. CDR3 nucleotide sequence: TGCGCCAGCAGCCAAGATAGACAGGGGGGCCTCTTGAACACTGAAGCTTTCTTT.

The J gene is TRBJ2-5, the V gene TRBV7-9; 10 nucleotides line up with TRBD1. The CDR3 runs to 15 residues. Germline CDR1 SEHNR, CDR2 FQNEAQ (reference sequence). J was trimmed by 4 bases and V by 5 bases; bases with no gene match: 7. CDR3: CASSETGGRGETQYF. CDR3 coding DNA: TGTGCCAGCAGCGAGACAGGGGGCAGGGGAGAGACCCAGTACTTC.

The chain carries TRBV11-3 and TRBJ2-7, with 14 nucleotides matching TRBD2. V lost 4 bases and J lost 7; bases outside the gene matches: 3. The CDR3 extends over 14 amino acids. Germline V gene sequence: CDR1 SGHNT, CDR2 YENEEA. The CDR3 is CASSSGLAGGEQYF. In nucleotides, the CDR3 is TGTGCCAGCAGCTCCGGACTAGCGGGGGGAGAGCAGTACTTC.

The chain's CDR3 is CASSWDRATYEQYF. CDR3 in DNA: TGCGCCAGCAGCTGGGACAGGGCCACCTACGAGCAGTACTTC. The chain is built from TRBV5-1 and TRBJ2-7; the match to TRBD1 covers 9 bases. The CDR3 totals 14 residues. CDR1 is SGHRS and CDR2 is YFSETQ in the germline V gene. V shed 3 bases, J shed 2 bases, and the junction held 3 bases outside the gene matches.

This clonotype appeared a single time. The chain recombines TRBV5-4 with TRBJ2-1; D is uncertain. The CDR3 length is 14 residues. The V end was cut by 0 bases, the J end by 7 bases, with 11 bases between. Germline V gives CDR1 SGHNT, CDR2 YYREEE (reference sequence). The CDR3 spells CASSLEGFPNEQFF. DNA for the CDR3: TGTGCCAGCAGCTTGGAGGGCTTCCCTAATGAGCAGTTCTTC.

The chain joins TRBV20-1 to TRBJ1-5; tentative D call: TRBD1 (5 bases). Germline CDR1 reads DFQATT; CDR2 reads SNEGSKA (reference sequence). The CDR3 consists of 14 residues. V lost 5 bases and J 2 bases, leaving 13 bases between the germline ends. CDR3 protein: CSALGDKGNQPQHF. The CDR3 DNA reads as TGCAGTGCTTTGGGGGATAAGGGCAATCAGCCCCAGCATTTT.

This chain uses TRBV19 with TRBJ2-3; TRBD2 matches 9 bases. Germline CDR1 and CDR2: LNHDA and SQIVND (reference sequence). V lost 11 bases and J lost 6; bases outside the gene matches: 6. The CDR3 sequence is 12 residues long. For the CDR3, the DNA is TGTGCCTCTAGCGGGGACAAGGATACGCAGTATTTT. Translation gives CASSGDKDTQYF.

The gene calls are TRBV7-2 and TRBJ1-1, with a tentative D call TRBD1 (5 bases). The CDR3 is 15 amino acids. V was shortened by 4 bases and J by 0 bases, with 12 bases between the two germline ends. Germline CDR1 and CDR2: SGHTA and FQGNSA. The CDR3 protein is CASSSGGGVNTEAFF. CDR3 DNA: TGTGCCAGCAGCTCGGGCGGAGGGGTGAACACTGAAGCTTTCTTT.

The chain links TRBV3-1 to TRBJ2-5; unclear D gene. V lost 4 bases and J lost 5, with 14 bases in between. The CDR3 has 14 amino acids. Germline CDR1 reads LGHDT; CDR2 reads YNNKEL (reference sequence). CDR3: CASSLGPSRETQYF. CDR3 in DNA: TGTGCCAGCAGCCTTGGACCTTCAAGGGAGACCCAGTACTTC.

The V gene is TRBV20-1, the J gene TRBJ1-5, with D possibly matching TRBD1 (5 bases). The germline V gene has CDR1 DFQATT and CDR2 SNEGSKA (reference sequence). With 4 bases removed from V and 4 bases from J, the gap between germline ends came to 20 bases. CDR3 length: 16 amino acids. The chain's CDR3 is CSATISINGGNQPQHF. Here the CDR3 DNA reads TGCAGTGCTACAATCTCCATTAACGGGGGGAATCAGCCCCAGCATTTT.

The J gene is TRBJ1-2, the V gene TRBV6-2 or TRBV6-3; possible D gene TRBD1, 5 bases. The germline V gene has CDR1 MNHEY and CDR2 SVGEGT. Trimming took off 2 bases at V and 7 bases at J, with 20 bases between the two ends. The CDR3 totals 16 residues. The CDR3 loop reads CASSYGDDRGAFGYTF. The CDR3 DNA is TGTGCCAGCAGTTACGGGGATGACAGAGGGGCCTTTGGCTACACCTTC.

This clonotype came up once. The chain combines TRBV6-5 with TRBJ1-6; maybe TRBD1 (5 bases). The germline V and J ends were trimmed by 3 bases and 7 bases, with 13 bases remaining between them. Germline loops: CDR1 MNHEY, CDR2 SVGAGI. The CDR3 has 15 residues. CDR3 amino acids: CASSYEMTVNSPLHF. The DNA of the CDR3 is TGTGCCAGCAGTTATGAGATGACAGTCAATTCACCCCTCCACTTT.

In its sample, this clonotype was seen once. The rearrangement uses TRBV3-1 and TRBJ2-2, with 8 bases matching TRBD1. The CDR3 has 16 amino acids. The V and J ends lost 3 bases and 2 bases, in that order; junction bases with no gene match: 5. Germline CDR1 reads LGHDT; CDR2 reads YNNKEL (reference sequence). The CDR3 protein is CASSHLDRVNTGELFF. The DNA of the CDR3 is TGTGCCAGCAGCCACCTGGACAGGGTCAACACCGGGGAGCTGTTTTTT.

This chain links TRBV3-1 with TRBJ2-5; tentative D call: TRBD2 (6 bases). In germline, CDR1 is LGHDT, CDR2 YNNKEL (reference sequence). This CDR3 spans 14 amino acids. Trimming cost V 5 bases and J 2 bases, with 12 bases left between them. CDR3 in amino acids: CASSDGTSQETQYF. Here the CDR3 DNA reads TGTGCCAGCAGCGACGGGACTTCGCAAGAGACCCAGTACTTC.

The chain combines TRBV5-1 with TRBJ2-3; perhaps TRBD1 as D (6 bases). In germline, CDR1 is SGHRS, CDR2 YFSETQ. Trimming removed 1 base at V and 0 bases at J, with 9 bases between. The CDR3 runs 15 residues. CDR3 loop: CASSLQGGSTDTQYF. The CDR3 DNA follows: TGCGCCAGCAGCTTGCAAGGGGGTAGCACAGATACGCAGTATTTT.

This clonotype was detected only a few times. The gene calls are TRBV6-6 and TRBJ2-1; D remains unclear. The CDR3 loop spans 12 amino acids. Germline assignment: CDR1 MNHNY and CDR2 SVGAGI (reference sequence). Between the trimmed V and J ends, which lost 8 bases and 8 bases, there was a span of 13 bases. The CDR3 region is CASGPQGYEQFF. In nucleotides, the CDR3 is TGTGCCAGCGGTCCGCAAGGCTATGAGCAGTTCTTC.